Each of the 22 T cell receptor beta chains below was sequenced from the same sample in a study of blood T cell repertoires in COVID-19 (TCRdb year 2020). The protocol used for the library was the immunoSEQ multiplex PCR assay. This is the immuneACCESS table as TCRdb keeps it, with only in-frame sequences that have V and J called. A part of the clones is gone; compared with another copy, unresolved V genes explain less than half, and the rest is unexplained. Counted in this sample were more than 65,000 clones; around 89% of them appeared once. The ten biggest clones cover 8% to 9.5% of the sample. The sequenced material came from peripheral blood. The receptors come from a man aged 50-59 years with acute or convalescent COVID-19.

The V gene is TRBV30, the J gene TRBJ2-7; TRBD2 is a possible D gene (7 bases). The ends were cut back, 3 bases at V and 1 base at J, with 13 bases in the middle. The CDR3 loop spans 14 amino acids. Per the germline V gene, CDR1 is GTSNPN and CDR2 is SVGIG (reference sequence). Here the CDR3 DNA reads TGTGCCTGGAGCGTGAGGGGGGGATCCTACGAGCAGTACTTC. Its protein is CAWSVRGGSYEQYF.

The rearrangement uses TRBV10-3 and TRBJ1-2; TRBD1 matches 7 bases. CDR1 is ENHRY, CDR2 SYGVKD, per germline. Germline trimming cut 2 bases from V and 7 bases from J; bases unmatched to any gene: 4. The CDR3 has 13 amino acids. CDR3 DNA sequence: TGTGCCATCAGTGAGGGAGAGGGGGCTGGCTACACCTTC. Amino acid sequence: CAISEGEGAGYTF.

The chain combines TRBV4-1 with TRBJ1-5, with 8 bases identical to TRBD1. The CDR3 runs 14 residues. With V trimmed by 5 bases and J by 2 bases, 2 bases remained unmatched. Germline lookup yields CDR1 MGHRA and CDR2 YSYEKL. CDR3 loop: CASSMTGGNQPQHF. CDR3 sequence (DNA): TGCGCCAGCAGCATGACAGGGGGCAATCAGCCCCAGCATTTT.

The V and J genes are TRBV5-1 and TRBJ2-7, with D maybe TRBD2 (5 bases). The V and J ends lost 9 bases and 3 bases respectively, with 16 bases between them. The CDR3 is 13 residues long. Germline V gene lookup returns CDR1 SGHRS and CDR2 YFSETQ. The CDR3 sequence is CAMGLPEGYEQYV. CDR3 in DNA: TGCGCCATGGGTCTCCCCGAGGGCTACGAGCAGTACGTC.

V gene TRBV7-2 combines with J gene TRBJ1-5; D unclear. Looked up from germline, CDR1 is SGHTA and CDR2 is FQGNSA. This CDR3 region has 15 residues. Trimming shortened V by 5 bases and J by 7 bases, and 18 bases separated the two germline ends. CDR3 sequence: CASSRGQNTGQPQHF. Written as DNA, the CDR3 is TGTGCCAGCAGCCGTGGGCAAAACACTGGACAGCCCCAGCATTTT. Supplemented by reference TRBV7-2 and TRBJ1-5, the full variable domain reads GAGVSQSPSNKVTEKGKDVELRCDPISGHTALYWYRQSLGQGLEFLIYFQGNSAPDKSGLPSDRFSAERTGGSVSTLTIQRTQQEDSAVYLCASSRGQNTGQPQHFGDGTRLSIL.

The chain carries TRBV2 and TRBJ1-1; the match to TRBD1 covers 7 bases. CDR1 is SNHLY, CDR2 FYNNEI, per germline. With V trimmed by 5 bases and J by 1 base, 4 bases remained unmatched. The CDR3 has 14 residues. The CDR3 is CASSSGTANTEAFF. The CDR3 DNA reads as TGTGCCAGCAGTTCCGGGACAGCGAACACTGAAGCTTTCTTT.

The chain combines TRBV7-2 with TRBJ1-2; TRBD1 matches at 9 bases. The CDR3 has 14 amino acids. The ends lost 5 bases at V and 3 bases at J; junction bases unmatched: 4. The V gene's germline CDR1 is SGHTA and CDR2 FQGNSA. CDR3 in amino acids: CASSKDRGHYGYTF. In DNA, the CDR3 is TGTGCCAGCAGCAAGGACAGGGGACACTATGGCTACACCTTC.

This clone has only one observation. This chain connects TRBV12-3 or TRBV12-4 to TRBJ2-7; D not resolved. The CDR3 sequence is 12 residues long. The ends were cut back, 6 bases at V and 1 base at J, with 7 bases in the middle. The CDR3 bases are TGTGCCAGCAGAGAGACTTCCTACGAGCAGTACTTC. Translated: CASRETSYEQYF.

The chain is built from TRBV7-2 and TRBJ2-5; 16 bases are a match to TRBD2. V lost 5 bases, J lost 5 bases, and 11 bases stayed unmatched. The CDR3 sequence is 18 residues long. Germline lookup yields CDR1 SGHTA and CDR2 FQGNSA. The CDR3 coding sequence is TGTGCCAGCAGCCCGCCGGGACTAGCGGGGGGGGTGGGTGAGACCCAGTACTTC. It encodes CASSPPGLAGGVGETQYF.

The J gene is TRBJ1-2, the V gene TRBV7-9, with 12 nucleotides matching TRBD1. Trimming took 0 bases from V and 8 from J; bases not matched to a gene: 13. Germline V gene lookup returns CDR1 SEHNR and CDR2 FQNEAQ (reference sequence). The length of the CDR3 is 18 residues. CDR3: CASSLAPGQGARWYGYTF. CDR3 nucleotide sequence: TGTGCCAGCAGCTTAGCGCCGGGACAGGGGGCGAGATGGTACGGCTACACCTTC.

The rearrangement links TRBV2 to TRBJ2-5; D not resolved. The V gene's germline CDR1 is SNHLY and CDR2 FYNNEI. The CDR3 runs 12 residues. Trimming took off 6 bases at V and 4 bases at J, with 9 bases between the two ends. CDR3 nucleotide sequence: TGTGCCAGCAGAAGAGATGTAGAGACCCAGTACTTC. Its translation: CASRRDVETQYF.

The gene calls are TRBV30 and TRBJ2-3; a possible D gene is TRBD2 (5 bases). Trimming took 2 bases from V and 5 from J, leaving 8 bases between them. The length of the CDR3 is 12 residues. Germline assignment: CDR1 GTSNPN and CDR2 SVGIG (reference sequence). The CDR3 region is CAWSMAGDTQYF. The CDR3 DNA is TGTGCCTGGAGTATGGCGGGAGATACGCAGTATTTT.

The V gene is TRBV20-1, the J gene TRBJ2-5; 9 bases are shared with TRBD2. Losses at the gene ends were 3 bases for V and 0 bases for J; bases not matched to a gene: 5. The CDR3 is made up of 15 amino acids. CDR1 DFQATT and CDR2 SNEGSKA come from the germline V gene (reference sequence). The CDR3 loop is CSASNSGGYQETQYF. The CDR3, as DNA: TGCAGTGCTAGTAACAGCGGGGGGTACCAAGAGACCCAGTACTTC.

This chain connects TRBV3-1 (or the pseudogene TRBV3-2) to TRBJ1-6, with D maybe TRBD1 (5 bases). Per the germline V gene, CDR1 is LGHDT and CDR2 is YNNKEL (reference sequence). The CDR3 spans 18 residues. Between the trimmed V and J ends, which lost 5 bases and 0 bases, there was a span of 17 bases. The CDR3 reads CASSTRREGSSYNSPLHF. The CDR3 DNA reads TGTGCCAGCAGCACTAGACGGGAGGGGAGCTCCTATAATTCACCCCTCCACTTT.

The chain carries TRBV7-6 and TRBJ2-5; perhaps TRBD1 as D (5 bases). Germline V gene sequence: CDR1 SGHVS, CDR2 FNYEAQ. V gave up 2 bases and J gave up 5 bases, with 21 bases separating them. This CDR3 comprises 17 residues. The CDR3 DNA reads as TGTGCCAGCAGCTTAACATCTCTAGGGGAAGGAATGGAGACCCAGTACTTC. Protein product: CASSLTSLGEGMETQYF.

The chain is built from TRBV2 and TRBJ2-5, with D maybe TRBD1 (5 bases). V was pared by 5 bases and J by 1 base, with 11 bases between. Germline V lookup: CDR1 SNHLY, CDR2 FYNNEI. The CDR3 extends over 14 amino acids. The CDR3 protein is CASSLRQLQETQYF. The CDR3 DNA follows: TGTGCCAGCAGTCTCCGACAGCTCCAAGAGACCCAGTACTTC.

The CDR3 sequence: CASSRDRDNQPQHF. The CDR3 nucleotides read TGTGCCAGCTCGCGCGACAGGGACAATCAGCCCCAGCATTTT. The chain combines TRBV18 with TRBJ1-5; 7 bases are shared with TRBD1. From germline, CDR1 is KGHSH and CDR2 LQKENI. There are 14 residues in the CDR3. V lost 6 bases, J lost 3 bases, and 5 bases stayed unmatched.

The sample holds one count of this clone. V is TRBV6-6 and J is TRBJ2-2; TRBD1 matches at 10 bases. The germline V gene has CDR1 MNHNY and CDR2 SVGAGI (reference sequence). This CDR3 is built from 14 residues. V trimming: 6 bases; J trimming: 7 bases; junction bases outside the gene matches: 5. The chain's CDR3 is CASSRQGAHGELFF. CDR3 DNA sequence: TGTGCCAGCAGCCGACAGGGGGCCCACGGGGAGCTGTTTTTT.

Only one count was recorded for this clone. Here the CDR3 DNA reads TGTGCCAGCAGCTTAATGGGAAGCGGGGGGGCAGTTGAGCAGTTCTTC. Protein sequence: CASSLMGSGGAVEQFF. The genes are TRBV7-2 and TRBJ2-1; 10 bases fit TRBD2. The CDR3 extends over 16 amino acids. Germline loops: CDR1 SGHTA, CDR2 FQGNSA. The junction had 10 bases not matched to a gene; V was cut back by 2 bases and J by 9 bases.

The J gene is TRBJ1-2, the V gene TRBV15; perhaps TRBD1 as D (6 bases). Deletions cut 5 bases from V and 8 bases from J, with 21 bases between. Germline V gene lookup returns CDR1 LNHNV and CDR2 YYDKDF (reference sequence). This CDR3 is built from 15 residues. CDR3 amino acids: CATSRAIGQSGGYTF. CDR3 bases: TGTGCCACCAGCCGAGCCATAGGACAGTCAGGAGGCTACACCTTC.

This rearrangement joins TRBV2 to TRBJ1-3; D might be TRBD1 (6 bases). The germline V gene encodes CDR1 SNHLY and CDR2 FYNNEI. This CDR3 has 17 amino acids. Trimming took off 6 bases at V and 0 bases at J, with 18 bases between the two ends. CDR3 coding DNA: TGTGCCAGCAGACAGCGGACAGCGCTTAACTCTGGAAACACCATATATTTT. Translating it yields CASRQRTALNSGNTIYF.

This clone occurred once. The rearrangement joins TRBV3-1 (or the pseudogene TRBV3-2) to TRBJ1-1, with 7 positions matching TRBD1. J lost 1 base, V lost 3 bases, and 5 bases had no gene match. The CDR3 has 15 amino acids. The germline gives CDR1 LGHDT, CDR2 YNNKEL (reference sequence). The DNA for the CDR3 is TGTGCCAGCAGCCAGGGGACAGCCTCGAACACTGAAGCTTTCTTT. This codes for CASSQGTASNTEAFF.